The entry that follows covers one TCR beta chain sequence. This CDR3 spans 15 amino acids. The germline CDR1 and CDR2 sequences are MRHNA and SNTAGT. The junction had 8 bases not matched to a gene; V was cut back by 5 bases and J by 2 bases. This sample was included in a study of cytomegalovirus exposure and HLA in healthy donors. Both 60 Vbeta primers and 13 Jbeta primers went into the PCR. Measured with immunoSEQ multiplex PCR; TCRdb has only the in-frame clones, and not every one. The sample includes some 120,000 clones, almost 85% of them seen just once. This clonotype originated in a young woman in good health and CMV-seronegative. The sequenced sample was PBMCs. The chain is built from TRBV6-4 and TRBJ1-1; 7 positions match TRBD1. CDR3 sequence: CASSPTGDPNTEAFF. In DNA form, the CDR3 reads TGTGCCAGCAGTCCTACAGGGGACCCCAACACTGAAGCTTTCTTT.